The next 5 T cell receptor beta chains were all read from a single sample in a study of beta chain features in type 1 diabetes. Regarding the study as a whole: Across all four CD4+ subsets, people with type 1 diabetes showed modestly shorter TCRB CDR3s.

Their antigens are not known. Expressed TCRB transcripts were sequenced after all isolated RNA was converted to cDNA. Clones were sequenced by immunoSEQ multiplex PCR, and TCRdb holds only the in-frame ones, with some missing. The data contain 550,000 to 850,000 clones, roughly 13% of them seen just once; the ten biggest clones take up roughly 0.022%. Sequences were obtained from naive CD4+ T cells from blood. These TCRs come from a young man with type 1 diabetes.

The table lists this clone with a few counts. Other DNA sequences from this sample encode an identical CDR3 as well. The gene calls are TRBV30 and TRBJ1-2; no reliable D call. This CDR3 contains 10 residues. The V end lost 5 bases, the J end lost 4 bases, and 5 bases lay between the germline ends. Germline CDR1 reads GTSNPN; CDR2 reads SVGIG (reference sequence). CDR3 DNA sequence: TGTGCCTGGGGACTCTATGGCTACACCTTC. Encoded protein: CAWGLYGYTF.

The CDR3 loop is CASKLLQDNEKLFF. DNA for the CDR3: TGTGCCAGCAAATTGTTGCAGGATAATGAAAAACTGTTTTTT. The rearrangement uses TRBV5-6 and TRBJ1-4; no clear D gene. Germline-derived CDR1 and CDR2 are SGHDT and YYEEEE. CDR3 length: 14 amino acids. Trimming stripped 6 bases from V and 4 bases from J, with 13 bases between.

This clone has a handful of counts. The genes are TRBV28 and TRBJ1-5, with D tentatively TRBD1 (5 bases). V shed 7 bases and J shed 9 bases, with 16 bases lying between them. The CDR3 runs to 13 residues. In germline, CDR1 is MDHEN, CDR2 SYDVKM. The CDR3 sequence: CASTGGATGPQHF. CDR3 coding DNA: TGTGCCAGCACCGGCGGGGCCACGGGGCCCCAGCATTTT.

V usage is TRBV6-5 and J usage is TRBJ1-2; D might be TRBD1 (5 bases). V was cut by 5 bases and J by 6 bases, with 10 bases left in between. Germline CDR1 reads MNHEY; CDR2 reads SVGAGI. This CDR3 spans 12 amino acids. The chain's CDR3 is CASSPDSHGYTF. CDR3 in DNA: TGTGCCAGCAGTCCCGACAGCCATGGCTACACCTTC.

This clone was picked up a small number of times. The chain couples TRBV28 to TRBJ2-1, with TRBD1 matching 8 bases. This CDR3 region has 15 residues. Germline V gene sequence: CDR1 MDHEN, CDR2 SYDVKM. The V gene end was trimmed by 4 bases and the J gene end by 2 bases; junction bases not matched to a gene: 4. CDR3: CASSSWTGTYNEQFF. CDR3 coding DNA: TGTGCCAGCAGTTCTTGGACAGGGACCTACAATGAGCAGTTCTTC.